This TCR beta chain was profiled in a study of CD8+CD57+ T cells in acquired aplastic anemia. CDR3 and TCR beta VDJ profiling relied on genomic DNA as the template. From the reads, TCRdb called clonotypes with MiXCR, one entry per CDR3 protein. The profile covers 200,000 to 300,000 distinct CDR3 sequences, with approximately 86% appearing a single time and 40% to 50% taken by the ten largest. Germline V gene sequence: CDR1 SEHNR, CDR2 FQNEAQ (reference sequence). The CDR3 extends over 14 amino acids. About this clonotype itself: A junction end diverges from the germline sequence, so it may reflect a read error.

The sequenced patients had an expansion of CD8+CD57+ cells seen by flow cytometry. The chain employs TRBV7-9 and TRBJ2-1, with TRBD2 identical over 7 bases. The sequencing input was sorted CD4+, CD8+, or CD8+CD57+ T cells (not recorded which) from PBMCs. The receptor's source is a human donor with aplastic anemia. DNA of the CDR3: TGTGCCAGCAGCTTGGATCCAGCGGGGCTTGGGCAGGTCTTC. Its protein is CASSLDPAGLGQVF.